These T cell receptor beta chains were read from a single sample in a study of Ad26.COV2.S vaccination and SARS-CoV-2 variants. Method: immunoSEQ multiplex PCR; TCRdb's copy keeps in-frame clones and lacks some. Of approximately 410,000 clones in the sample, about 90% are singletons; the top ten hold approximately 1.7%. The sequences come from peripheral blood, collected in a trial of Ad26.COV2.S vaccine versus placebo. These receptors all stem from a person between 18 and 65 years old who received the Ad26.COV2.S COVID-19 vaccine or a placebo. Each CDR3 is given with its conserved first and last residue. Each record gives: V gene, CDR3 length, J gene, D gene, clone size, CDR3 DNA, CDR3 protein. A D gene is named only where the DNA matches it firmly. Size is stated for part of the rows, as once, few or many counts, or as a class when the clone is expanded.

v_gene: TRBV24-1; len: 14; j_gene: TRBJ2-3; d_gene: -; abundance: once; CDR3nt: TGTGCCACCAGTGATTGGAGGGCTAAAGATACGCAGTATTTT; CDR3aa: CATSDWRAKDTQYF
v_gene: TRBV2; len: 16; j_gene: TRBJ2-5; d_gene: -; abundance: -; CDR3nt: TGTGCCAGCAGCCCGGGACTTTCAACTGACCAAGAGACCCAGTACTTC; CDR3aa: CASSPGLSTDQETQYF
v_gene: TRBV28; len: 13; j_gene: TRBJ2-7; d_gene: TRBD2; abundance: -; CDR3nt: TGTGCCAGCAGTTGGACTAGCTCCTACGAGCAGTACTTC; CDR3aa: CASSWTSSYEQYF
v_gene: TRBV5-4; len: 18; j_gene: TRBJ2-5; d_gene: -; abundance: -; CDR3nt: TGTGCCAGCAGCTTGCGCCTCGCGACACTACAGATCCAAGAGACCCAGTACTTC; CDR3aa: CASSLRLATLQIQETQYF
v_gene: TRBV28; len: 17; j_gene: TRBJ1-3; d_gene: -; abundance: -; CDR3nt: TGTGCCAGCAGTTTAGTCGGCAACCAGCTCTCTGGAAACACCATATATTTT; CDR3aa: CASSLVGNQLSGNTIYF
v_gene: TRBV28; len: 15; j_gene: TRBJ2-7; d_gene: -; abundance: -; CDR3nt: TGTGCCAGCAGTTTATCCGGACGGCGGCTTGGGGAGCAGTACTTC; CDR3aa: CASSLSGRRLGEQYF
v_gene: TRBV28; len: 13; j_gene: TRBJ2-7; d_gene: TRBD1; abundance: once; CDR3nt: TGTGCCAGCAGGAGGACAGGGCAATACGAGCAGTACTTC; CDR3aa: CASRRTGQYEQYF
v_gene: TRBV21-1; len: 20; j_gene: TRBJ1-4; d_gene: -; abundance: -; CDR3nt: TGTGCCAGCAGCAAAGTGGGACCGGGACAGGGGGCCGCAACTAATGAAAAACTGTTTTTT; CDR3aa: CASSKVGPGQGAATNEKLFF
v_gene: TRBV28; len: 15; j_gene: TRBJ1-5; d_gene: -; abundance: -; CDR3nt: TGTGCCAGCAGTCCCTCCACAGGGAGCAATCAGCCCCAGCATTTT; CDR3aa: CASSPSTGSNQPQHF
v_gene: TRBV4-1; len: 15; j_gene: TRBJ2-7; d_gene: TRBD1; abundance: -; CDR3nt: TGCGCCAGCAGCCAAGGGACAGGGGTTCCCTACGAGCAGTACTTC; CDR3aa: CASSQGTGVPYEQYF
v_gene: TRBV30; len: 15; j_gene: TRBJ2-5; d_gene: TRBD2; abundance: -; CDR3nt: TGTGCCTGTCCAACCGGGACTAGGAAGCAAGAGACCCAGTACTTC; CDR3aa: CACPTGTRKQETQYF
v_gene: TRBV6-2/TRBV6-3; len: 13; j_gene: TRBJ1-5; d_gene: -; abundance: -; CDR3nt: TGTGCCAGCAGTTACCCGCAAGGGCAGCCCCAGCATTTT; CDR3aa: CASSYPQGQPQHF
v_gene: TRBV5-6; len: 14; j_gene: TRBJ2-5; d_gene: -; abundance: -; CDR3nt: TGTGCCAGCAGCTTGTTATTTGGGGGAGAGACCCAGTACTTC; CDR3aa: CASSLLFGGETQYF
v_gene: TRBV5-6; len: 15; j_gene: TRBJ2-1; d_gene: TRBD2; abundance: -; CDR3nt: TGTGCCAGCAGCTTTCGTCGGACTAGCGGAGATGAGCAGTTCTTC; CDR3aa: CASSFRRTSGDEQFF
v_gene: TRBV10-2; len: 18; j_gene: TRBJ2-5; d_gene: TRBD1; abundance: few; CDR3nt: TGCGCCAGCAGTGATGGGATTTGGGGCAGGGGGCTTGATGAGACCCAGTACTTC; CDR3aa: CASSDGIWGRGLDETQYF